The present entry profiles one T cell receptor beta chain with its context. The antigen this receptor binds is unknown. Per-base quality was not reported, and no clone a single base away is much larger than it. The immunoSEQ Assay, a bias-controlled multiplex PCR, was used to amplify TCRbeta CDR3 regions from genomic DNA. In the original analysis: The number of nucleated cells in each sample was estimated by amplification of reference gene primers within the assay. Sequence reads were collapsed and filtered to measure the absolute abundance of every unique TCRbeta CDR3 rearrangement. For each sample, productive Simpson clonality was calculated as the square root of Simpson's diversity index across productive rearrangements. Entries here come from immuneACCESS through TCRdb and include only in-frame sequences with V and J called. Some clones fail to appear in such tables; in the studies checked, an unresolved V gene covers under half of the shortfall, and the cause of the remainder is unknown. The V and J calls and the clone size are those of that table, but D and trimming were determined from the DNA. The sample table records roughly 250,000 clones; over 80% of these occur just once. 1.5% of the sample belongs to the ten largest clones.

This specimen belongs to a study of blood T cell repertoires in COVID-19 (dated by TCRdb to the early 2020s). Describing the broader study: Collaborator samples came from the United States, Italy and Spain and covered acute and convalescent phases of COVID-19. The material from the prospective study consisted of cDNA or gDNA derived from T cells, B-cell-depleted T cells, or PBMCs. Where HLA class I and class II types were available, the types were taken from metadata supplied by the sample provider, not from assay-based typing. A de-identified subject ID, COVID-19 status, age in years and sex were almost always included in the sample metadata. Subjects who had been exposed to COVID-19, were actively infected with it, or had recovered from it provided the deeply sampled blood TCRbeta repertoires that made up the dataset. The repertoires were made available in a free public database intended to serve as a resource for research on the immune response to SARS-CoV-2. The samples were drawn from the first 160 participants of the ongoing ImmuneRACE study and from 1,254 subjects provided by 6 global collaborators. The paper's findings and limits, for the study overall: The quantity of clinical and demographic metadata differed by source and by participant and was supplied without curation.

Trimming takes 4 bases from V and 5 bases from J, and the germline ends sit 8 bases apart. Reading from cysteine to phenylalanine, the CDR3 counts 12 amino acids. Just the 36-base CDR3 DNA is kept, in frame starting at base 1. Sequences MNHNY (CDR1) and SVGAGI (CDR2) are obtained from the germline V gene (reference sequence). Another Seattle source contributed samples from volunteer blood donors who had recovered from COVID-19. Each collaborating institution followed its own protocols to collect whole blood in K2EDTA tubes. For TCRbeta analysis, collaborators shipped samples in one of three forms: frozen whole blood, isolated PBMCs, or DNA extracted from either of those sample types.

The sample taken for sequencing was peripheral blood. This sequence uses TRBV6-6 and TRBJ1-1; the D gene is perhaps TRBD1, on 6 matching bases. This clonotype was obtained from a woman in her 40s who had recovered from COVID-19. CDR3 loop: CASSFRGTEAFF. The bases are TGTGCCAGCAGTTTCAGGGGTACTGAAGCTTTCTTT.